Shown below are 32 T cell receptor beta chains from a single sample sequenced in a study of cytomegalovirus exposure and HLA in healthy donors. Primers for the PCR totalled 60 Vbeta and 13 Jbeta. Data came from immunoSEQ multiplex PCR; TCRdb stores just in-frame clones and leaves some out. Counted here are about 42,000 clones, 50% occurring once; the ten biggest clones make up roughly an eighth. The sequenced material came from PBMCs. Receptor source: a human donor in good health.

A single count supports this clone. This chain joins TRBV27 and TRBJ1-4, with TRBD1 as a possible D gene (5 bases). This CDR3 contains 15 residues. With 5 bases removed from V and 5 bases from J, the gap between germline ends came to 15 bases. Germline V gene sequence: CDR1 MNHEY, CDR2 SMNVEV (reference sequence). The CDR3 DNA follows: TGTGCCAGCAGTGGGGCCCGACAACTCAATGAAAAACTGTTTTTT. Amino acid sequence: CASSGARQLNEKLFF.

This chain links TRBV18 with TRBJ2-2; D not certain. Germline loops: CDR1 KGHSH, CDR2 LQKENI. Between the trimmed V and J ends, which lost 6 bases and 7 bases, there was a span of 6 bases. The CDR3 length is 11 residues. The CDR3 DNA sequence: TGTGCCAGCTCCATCAGCGGGGAGCTGTTTTTT. Its protein is CASSISGELFF.

This clone was found once. V is TRBV5-1 and J is TRBJ1-5; D gene unclear. Trimming took 4 bases from V and 5 from J, leaving 10 bases between them. Germline V gene lookup returns CDR1 SGHRS and CDR2 YFSETQ. The CDR3 extends over 13 amino acids. Here the CDR3 reads CASSAIPDQPQHF. The CDR3 region has the DNA TGCGCCAGCAGCGCGATCCCCGATCAGCCCCAGCATTTT.

This clone is a singleton in its sample. The J gene is TRBJ2-7, the V gene TRBV5-4, with TRBD2 as a possible D gene (6 bases). V was pared by 2 bases and J by 1 base, with 13 bases between. From germline, CDR1 is SGHNT and CDR2 YYREEE (reference sequence). This CDR3 has 15 amino acids. As DNA, the CDR3 is TGTGCCAGCAGCTTAGGAGGGGTTAAATCCTACGAGCAGTACTTC. Protein product: CASSLGGVKSYEQYF.

V is TRBV19 and J is TRBJ2-7, with 10 bases aligning to TRBD1. This CDR3 has 14 amino acids. CDR1 and CDR2 (germline): LNHDA, SQIVND (reference sequence). J was trimmed by 6 bases and V by 3 bases; bases with no gene match: 5. The CDR3 DNA is TGTGCCAGTAGTATTTCCGGGACAGGGGTCGAGCAGTACTTC. It translates to CASSISGTGVEQYF.

The chain couples TRBV6-5 to TRBJ1-2; TRBD1 matches 9 bases. The V gene's germline CDR1 is MNHEY and CDR2 SVGAGI. The V gene end was trimmed by 7 bases and the J gene end by 8 bases; junction bases not matched to a gene: 8. The CDR3 runs 13 residues. The CDR3 DNA sequence: TGTGCCAGCATCCCGGGACAGGGACGGGGCTACACCTTC. It specifies CASIPGQGRGYTF.

The V gene is TRBV28, the J gene TRBJ1-1, with TRBD1 matching 7 bases. The CDR3 runs 12 residues. With V trimmed by 1 base and J by 7 bases, 0 bases remained unmatched. CDR1 MDHEN and CDR2 SYDVKM come from the germline V gene. The CDR3 DNA sequence: TGTGCCAGCAGTTTATCAGGGGGTGAAGCTTTCTTT. This gives the protein CASSLSGGEAFF.

Only a few counts were recorded for this clone. The V gene is TRBV30, the J gene TRBJ1-2; the match to TRBD1 covers 11 bases. The CDR3 spans 16 residues. Germline V CDR1 and CDR2: GTSNPN, SVGIG (reference sequence). V shed 5 bases and J 4 bases; nucleotides not matched to a gene: 12. The CDR3 bases are TGTGCCTGGGGCCCCTACTGGACAGGGGGCATCTATGGCTACACCTTC. Its protein product is CAWGPYWTGGIYGYTF.

This clone was detected a few times. The chain carries TRBV19 and TRBJ1-1, with 12 bases that match TRBD1. CDR1 is LNHDA, CDR2 SQIVND, per germline (reference sequence). The J segment lost 11 bases and the V segment lost 3 bases, leaving 4 bases of the junction unmatched. The CDR3 runs 13 residues. CDR3 amino acids: CASSMGQGAWAFF. The DNA of the CDR3 is TGTGCCAGTAGTATGGGACAGGGGGCTTGGGCTTTCTTT.

The chain has TRBV11-3 and TRBJ1-2; TRBD1 might be the D (5 bases). The length of the CDR3 is 12 residues. V lost 10 bases and J lost 4, with 13 bases in between. CDR1 is SGHNT and CDR2 is YENEEA in the germline V gene. The CDR3 region has the DNA TGTGCCAACCACTGGGGCACCTATGGCTACACCTTC. The encoded protein is CANHWGTYGYTF.

The chain links TRBV13 to TRBJ2-1; 8 bases agree with TRBD2. The germline gives CDR1 PRHDT, CDR2 FYEKMQ (reference sequence). V was pared by 0 bases and J by 0 bases, with 7 bases of the junction left unmatched. The CDR3 has 18 residues. DNA for the CDR3: TGTGCCAGCAGCTTAGGGTCCCCTAGCGGGCCCTCCTACAATGAGCAGTTCTTC. Protein product: CASSLGSPSGPSYNEQFF.

V gene TRBV4-3 combines with J gene TRBJ2-7; D is possibly TRBD1 (6 bases). Germline values: CDR1 LGHNA, CDR2 YSLEER. The CDR3 has 17 residues. Trimming removed 0 bases at V and 3 bases at J, with 18 bases between. The CDR3 DNA sequence: TGCGCCAGCAGCCAAGATCCCTCCAGGGGAGAAGGCTACGAGCAGTACTTC. The encoded protein is CASSQDPSRGEGYEQYF.

The gene calls are TRBV5-1 and TRBJ1-4; the D gene is possibly TRBD1 (5 bases). This CDR3 contains 17 residues. Looked up from germline, CDR1 is SGHRS and CDR2 is YFSETQ. V lost 0 bases to trimming and J lost 2 bases, with 14 bases between them. This CDR3 is CASSLDRSGGTNEKLFF. CDR3 DNA sequence: TGCGCCAGCAGCTTGGACAGGTCGGGGGGGACTAATGAAAAACTGTTTTTT. The whole variable domain, filled in from reference TRBV5-1 and TRBJ1-4, reads KAGVTQTPRYLIKTRGQQVTLSCSPISGHRSVSWYQQTPGQGLQFLFEYFSETQRNKGNFPGRFSGRQFSNSRSEMNVSTLELGDSALYLCASSLDRSGGTNEKLFFGSGTQLSVL.

J is TRBJ2-6 and V is TRBV7-9, with D possibly being TRBD1 (5 bases). Trimming removed 10 bases at V and 0 bases at J, with 13 bases between. This CDR3 region has 15 residues. From germline, CDR1 is SEHNR and CDR2 FQNEAQ (reference sequence). The CDR3 sequence: CAIFYRYSGANVLTF. The CDR3, as DNA: TGTGCCATATTTTACAGGTACTCTGGGGCCAACGTCCTGACTTTC.

V gene TRBV15 combines with J gene TRBJ2-3; TRBD1 matches at 9 bases. The CDR3 length is 16 residues. Unmatched junction bases numbered 7, after V lost 2 bases and J lost 4 bases. Germline CDR1 is LNHNV and CDR2 is YYDKDF (reference sequence). DNA of the CDR3: TGTGCCACCAGCAGATTAACAGGGGGCGGGGCAGATACGCAGTATTTT. Translation gives CATSRLTGGGADTQYF.

This rearrangement joins TRBV30 to TRBJ1-2; the D is unclear. CDR1 and CDR2 from the germline V gene are GTSNPN and SVGIG (reference sequence). CDR3 length equals 12 residues. The V end lost 1 base, the J end lost 2 bases, and 5 bases lay between the germline ends. For the CDR3, the DNA is TGTGCCTGGAGTGGGCAGAACTATGGCTACACCTTC. Its protein product is CAWSGQNYGYTF.

CDR3 protein: CASSPKGGSTYEQYF. CDR3 bases: TGTGCCAGTAGCCCGAAAGGGGGCAGCACCTACGAGCAGTACTTC. The chain links TRBV19 to TRBJ2-7, with 7 positions matching TRBD1. Germline CDR1 reads LNHDA; CDR2 reads SQIVND (reference sequence). Unmatched junction bases numbered 10, after V lost 6 bases and J lost 2 bases. CDR3 length: 15 residues.

This clone was counted a few times. This chain joins TRBV27 and TRBJ2-7; 10 bases fit TRBD1. Germline-derived CDR1 and CDR2 are MNHEY and SMNVEV (reference sequence). The CDR3 has 15 residues. V lost 5 bases and J lost 6; bases outside the gene matches: 10. The CDR3 nucleotides are TGTGCCAGCAGTGTGCGGGACAGGGGCCCGTCCGAGCAGTACTTC. Its translation: CASSVRDRGPSEQYF.

The V gene is TRBV19, the J gene TRBJ2-7; a weak D match, TRBD1 (5 bases). The ends were cut back, 3 bases at V and 1 base at J, with 10 bases in the middle. The CDR3 runs 14 residues. Germline lookup yields CDR1 LNHDA and CDR2 SQIVND (reference sequence). The CDR3 coding sequence is TGTGCCAGTAGTATCCCGACAGCTTCCTACGAGCAGTACTTC. Translating gives CASSIPTASYEQYF.

The sample holds a few counts of this clone. The genes are TRBV5-5 and TRBJ1-2, with 7 bases that match TRBD1. V was clipped by 6 bases and J by 6 bases; unmatched bases: 8. Looked up from germline, CDR1 is SGHKS and CDR2 is YYEKEE (reference sequence). This CDR3 contains 13 residues. This CDR3 reads CASTAQGWNGYTF. The CDR3 region has the DNA TGTGCCAGCACCGCACAGGGGTGGAATGGCTACACCTTC.

This clone was found once. This sequence joins TRBV27 and TRBJ2-1, with D perhaps TRBD2 (6 bases). The CDR3 sequence is 14 residues long. V was clipped by 6 bases and J by 12 bases, with 21 bases between them. Germline CDR1 is MNHEY and CDR2 is SMNVEV (reference sequence). CDR3 sequence: CASRALGLSFWQFF. For the CDR3, the DNA is TGTGCCAGCAGAGCCCTAGGACTATCGTTCTGGCAGTTCTTC.

The rearrangement joins TRBV28 to TRBJ1-1, with D perhaps TRBD1 (5 bases). The CDR3 sequence is 14 residues long. The V and J ends lost 6 bases and 11 bases respectively, with 22 bases between them. Germline values: CDR1 MDHEN, CDR2 SYDVKM. CDR3 loop: CASRFRALVTVAFF. The CDR3 DNA reads as TGTGCCAGCAGGTTCAGGGCGTTAGTAACGGTGGCTTTCTTT.

This clone showed up just once. The V gene is TRBV5-6, the J gene TRBJ1-5; TRBD1 is a possible D gene (6 bases). Germline loops: CDR1 SGHDT, CDR2 YYEEEE. V was shortened by 1 base and J by 4 bases, with 12 bases between the two germline ends. This CDR3 region has 15 residues. Here the CDR3 reads CASSLMQGSNQPQHF. The CDR3 bases are TGTGCCAGCAGCTTGATGCAGGGGAGTAATCAGCCCCAGCATTTT.

This CDR3 reads CASSPPPGTGGRETQYF. The CDR3 region has the DNA TGTGCCAGCAGCCCTCCTCCCGGGACAGGGGGCCGAGAGACCCAGTACTTC. The chain links TRBV27 to TRBJ2-5, with 12 bases lining up with TRBD1. This CDR3 spans 17 amino acids. Germline assignment: CDR1 MNHEY and CDR2 SMNVEV (reference sequence). Trimming took 6 bases from V and 4 from J; bases not matched to a gene: 12.

The DNA of the CDR3 is TGTGCCAGCTTAGCGGGAGGAGGGAATGAGCAGTTCTTC. Protein sequence: CASLAGGGNEQFF. The rearrangement links TRBV18 to TRBJ2-1; 10 bases align to TRBD2. V lost 7 bases and J lost 7; bases outside the gene matches: 4. Germline-derived CDR1 and CDR2 are KGHSH and LQKENI. The length of the CDR3 is 13 residues.

The chain links TRBV4-3 to TRBJ1-2; D is unresolved. The CDR3 has 15 amino acids. Trimming left V 0 bases short and J 4 bases short, with 12 bases between. Germline V lookup: CDR1 LGHNA, CDR2 YSLEER. The chain's CDR3 is CASSQDPSSSYGYTF. The CDR3 region has the DNA TGCGCCAGCAGCCAAGACCCGTCATCTAGCTATGGCTACACCTTC.

The CDR3 coding sequence is TGTGCCTGGAGTTTTCCGGGGGAGAACACTGAAGCTTTCTTT. Its protein is CAWSFPGENTEAFF. V gene TRBV30 combines with J gene TRBJ1-1; TRBD1 might be the D (5 bases). Per the germline V gene, CDR1 is GTSNPN and CDR2 is SVGIG (reference sequence). CDR3 length: 14 residues. V lost 2 bases and J 1 base, leaving 11 bases between the germline ends.

The chain carries TRBV6-1 and TRBJ2-1, with a possible D match to TRBD2 (6 bases). CDR3 length: 15 amino acids. V lost 2 bases, J lost 4 bases, and 12 bases lay in between. In germline, CDR1 is MNHNS, CDR2 SASEGT. In DNA, the CDR3 is TGTGCCAGCAGTGAAAGAGGGGACTCTTACAATGAGCAGTTCTTC. Residues: CASSERGDSYNEQFF.

The chain carries TRBV29-1 and TRBJ1-2, with D unresolved. The CDR3 covers 10 residues. V was trimmed by 7 bases and J by 12 bases, leaving 15 bases between them. Germline V CDR1 and CDR2: SQVTM, ANQGSEA. The CDR3 bases are TGCAGCGCAACCTCAGGAAATGACACCTTC. It specifies CSATSGNDTF.

The chain links TRBV5-1 to TRBJ2-1; TRBD2 matches 7 bases. Germline CDR1 and CDR2: SGHRS and YFSETQ. This CDR3 contains 17 residues. J gave up 8 bases and V 4 bases, and 18 bases lay outside the gene matches. The chain's CDR3 is CASSPFGGLAGVHEQFF. The CDR3, as DNA: TGCGCCAGCAGCCCGTTCGGGGGGTTGGCGGGAGTGCATGAGCAGTTCTTC.

This rearrangement joins TRBV6-5 to TRBJ1-4, with D perhaps TRBD1 (5 bases). CDR1 and CDR2 from the germline V gene are MNHEY and SVGAGI. V was clipped by 4 bases and J by 9 bases, with 15 bases between them. The CDR3 is 14 amino acids. CDR3 DNA sequence: TGTGCCAGCAGTTCACTCGGGGGGGGGAAAAAACTGTTTTTT. It encodes CASSSLGGGKKLFF.

The chain uses TRBV6-1 and TRBJ1-1; D gene ambiguous. From germline, CDR1 is MNHNS and CDR2 SASEGT. Trimming left V 3 bases short and J 3 bases short, with 11 bases between. The CDR3 runs 14 residues. Here the CDR3 reads CASSDGRADTEAFF. The CDR3 nucleotides read TGTGCCAGCAGTGACGGTCGTGCGGACACTGAAGCTTTCTTT.